This T cell receptor (beta chain) is drawn from a study of T cells in Graves' hyperthyroidism and ophthalmopathy. Using RNA transcripts as the source, TCR beta CDR3 regions were amplified. First-round RT-PCR targeting the TCR CDR3 was performed with the HTBI primer set. Using its own MiXCR run on the multiplex PCR reads, TCRdb lists one record per CDR3 protein. The sample holds approximately 640,000 distinct CDR3 sequences, about 45% seen once. This clonotype showed up many times. The antigen is unknown. The germline V gene encodes CDR1 SGHTA and CDR2 FQGNSA. The germline V and J ends were trimmed by 2 bases and 0 bases, with 5 bases remaining between them. The CDR3 extends over 15 amino acids. Study-wide findings and caveats: Most thyroid clonotypes that were expanded above 0.001 also turned up in blood.

Uncontrolled infection, other autoimmune disease, pregnancy and lactation each barred patients from inclusion. Diagnoses used clinical symptoms, serum thyroxine and TRAb, thyroid ultrasound and orbital computed tomography. The rearrangement links TRBV7-2 to TRBJ2-6; D not certain. This sequence was found in an adult man with Graves' disease, either hyperthyroidism or ophthalmopathy (not recorded which). The sequencing input was peripheral blood or thyroid tissue (not recorded which). The CDR3 bases are TGTGCCAGCAGCTTAAAGGTCTCTGGGGCCAACGTCCTGACTTTC. Protein sequence: CASSLKVSGANVLTF.